This TCR beta chain was documented in a study of spatial heterogeneity in lung cancer (dated by TCRdb to between 2017 and 2020). Background for the entire study: More beta-chain than alpha-chain transcripts were consistently detected, likely reflecting higher beta-chain transcript abundance. TCR transcript counts in tumor regions correlated strongly with a T cell transcriptional module score from matched bulk RNA-seq. In the raw uncorrected reads, each unique combination of TCR and UMI appeared on average more than ten times. In non-small cell lung cancer, the study made a quantitative comparison of TCR alpha and beta repertoires among multiple tumor regions, matched nontumor lung and blood. The study linked features of the TCR repertoire to counts of nonsynonymous mutations, which were determined by whole-exome sequencing of tumor tissue. Both alpha and beta chains were TCR-sequenced in samples taken at surgery, namely 220 tumor regions, 62 to 70 matched nontumor lung samples and just over 55 PBMC samples. Overall results and qualifications from the work: TCR-seq coverage of tumor T cells was estimated at only roughly 7.7% for alpha chains and 12% to 15% for beta chains. Confirming at a functional level the hypothesis that regional TCRs recognize regional mutations was considered to require additional single-cell paired TCR alpha and beta sequencing. Counts of ubiquitous and regional expanded TCRs correlated with counts of ubiquitous and regional nonsynonymous mutations, respectively. The tumor nonsynonymous mutation count correlated with the number of expanded alpha and beta TCRs within the tumor.

The time point label of this sample denotes: sample taken at primary tumor resection. Donors were over 60 patients with early-stage, untreated non-small cell lung cancer from the lung TRACERx cohort. Whole RNA extracted from tumor and nontumor lung tissue, or from cryopreserved PBMC samples, was used for TCR sequencing without cell sorting. A patient was chosen for TCR sequencing only when enough RNA was available from at least two tumor regions. Before being selected, tumor and adjacent nontumor lung specimens were reviewed by a lung pathologist. The method was 5' RACE. The instrument was a NextSeq 500. To allow correction of PCR and sequencing errors, the TCR library protocol tagged every TCR cDNA molecule with a unique molecular identifier. In the original analysis: TCR identification, UMI-based error correction and CDR3 extraction were all carried out with Decombinator tools. TCRs above a frequency of 2 per 1,000, corresponding to the top 1% of the tumor frequency distribution, were defined as expanded. Expanded tumor TCRs were classed as regional if statistically deemed absent (corrected P<0.05) from at least one tumor region, otherwise ubiquitous. Renyi diversity was calculated using the R vegan package after each repertoire was subsampled 100 times to 5,000 TCRs. CDR3 similarity networks were built from amino acid triplet string-kernel similarity, with CDR3s being connected when pairwise similarity was above 0.82. TCRdb redid the processing of the public reads, applying fastp at Q25 and MiXCR, and retained in-frame beta chains. Every distinct CDR3 protein forms one entry, paired with its most common genes and DNA. None of the V and J calls come from the authors' own analysis; TCRdb made them. The sample table holds 15,000 to 20,000 distinct CDR3 sequences, of which roughly 6% were seen once. The ten largest clones capture approximately 3.5% of the sample.

This clonotype was observed many times. This receptor's antigen is unknown. One base away there is no much larger clone; base qualities are not given. The sequencing used lung tumor tissue, collected at surgery. This receptor was taken from a female donor with early-stage non-small cell lung cancer.

The DNA sequence is as follows: TGCAGTGCCATGGGACTAGCGGGGCCCTACGAGCAGTACTTC. Its amino acids are CSAMGLAGPYEQYF. The sequence joins TRBV20-1 to TRBJ2-7; the junction holds 13 bases that match TRBD2. The CDR3 runs 14 residues from the cysteine to the phenylalanine. Solely the CDR3 DNA is kept, with 42 bases framed from the first base. The germline V end is reduced by 6 bases and the J end by 2 bases; junction bases left unmatched: 4. The germline V gene (reference sequence) specifies DFQATT as CDR1 and SNEGSKA as CDR2.